This T cell receptor (beta chain) comes out of a study of blood T cell repertoires in COVID-19. Overall study context: From T cells, B-cell-depleted T cells, or PBMCs came the material, which was cDNA or gDNA.

Per the original data handling: Researchers report that nucleated cell counts were estimated from reference gene primer amplification. Clones were sequenced by immunoSEQ multiplex PCR, and TCRdb holds only the in-frame ones, with some missing. Clone size and V and J calls were adopted from that table, with D and trimming inferred from the DNA. The profile covers roughly 80,000 clones, with under 85% appearing a single time and about an eighth taken by the ten largest. The CDR3 totals 15 residues. V was shortened by 0 bases and J by 6 bases, with 16 bases between the two germline ends. Germline V lookup: CDR1 SGHKS, CDR2 YYEKEE (reference sequence).

The source material was peripheral blood. This chain links TRBV5-5 with TRBJ2-7, with D possibly TRBD2 on 6 matching bases. This sequence originates from a human donor in a cohort sampled during active COVID-19. For the CDR3, the DNA is TGTGCCAGCAGCTTGGGTGGGACTCGGTCCGGCGAGCAGTACTTC. Amino acids: CASSLGGTRSGEQYF.